The 28 T cell receptor beta chains below all came from one sample that was sequenced in a study of cytomegalovirus exposure and HLA in healthy donors. 60 Vbeta and 13 Jbeta primers were used in PCR. Repertoires were generated with immunoSEQ multiplex PCR, while TCRdb's copy carries only in-frame clones and drops some. The sample lists approximately 220,000 clones, roughly 84% seen once, with roughly 0.66% in the top ten. Sequenced: PBMCs. The receptors shown here come from a boy between 2 and 10 years old in good health and CMV-seronegative.

The CDR3 region is CASSMDRDTEAFF. DNA for the CDR3: TGTGCCAGCAGCATGGACAGGGACACTGAAGCTTTCTTT. The chain is built from TRBV11-2 and TRBJ1-1; 8 nucleotides line up with TRBD1. There are 13 residues in the CDR3. Trimming removed 5 bases from V and 3 bases from J; junction bases left unmatched: 2. Germline V lookup: CDR1 SGHAT, CDR2 FQNNGV.

The chain couples TRBV6-5 to TRBJ1-5; D uncertain. Germline lookup yields CDR1 MNHEY and CDR2 SVGAGI. This CDR3 spans 13 amino acids. V was shortened by 6 bases and J by 5 bases, with 11 bases between the two germline ends. The CDR3 coding sequence is TGTGCCAGCAGACCCAGGCAAGATCAGCCCCAGCATTTT. This gives the protein CASRPRQDQPQHF.

The rearrangement joins TRBV5-1 to TRBJ1-6; D is uncertain. The CDR3 runs to 16 residues. Germline CDR1 and CDR2: SGHRS and YFSETQ. Trimming took 2 bases from V and 5 from J, leaving 14 bases between them. The CDR3 sequence: CASSLVPGGDNSPLHF. The CDR3, as DNA: TGCGCCAGCAGCTTAGTCCCGGGTGGTGATAATTCACCCCTCCACTTT.

This clone appeared a few times. The rearrangement links TRBV10-2 to TRBJ2-1, with D possibly TRBD2 on 6 matching bases. Deletions cut 3 bases from V and 8 bases from J, with 20 bases between. Looked up from germline, CDR1 is WSHSY and CDR2 is SAAADI. The CDR3 consists of 16 residues. CDR3 sequence (DNA): TGCGCCAGCAGTGACCCTGCTTCTACGGGAGAGGATGAGCAGTTCTTC. This encodes CASSDPASTGEDEQFF.

The chain combines TRBV6-1 with TRBJ1-1; D is possibly TRBD1 (6 bases). This CDR3 spans 13 amino acids. Germline CDR1 and CDR2: MNHNS and SASEGT. The germline V and J ends were trimmed by 6 bases and 4 bases, with 12 bases remaining between them. In nucleotides, the CDR3 is TGTGCCAGCAGGGACAGATTTCGCACTGAAGCTTTCTTT. It yields the protein CASRDRFRTEAFF.

This clone was detected only once. The chain has TRBV13 and TRBJ2-7; TRBD1 agrees at 7 bases. The CDR3 has 14 residues. J was trimmed by 4 bases and V by 3 bases; bases with no gene match: 6. Germline CDR1 and CDR2: PRHDT and FYEKMQ (reference sequence). The CDR3 DNA follows: TGTGCCAGCAGCTTCCCCGGGACAGTATACGAGCAGTACTTC. Translating gives CASSFPGTVYEQYF.

This chain connects TRBV30 to TRBJ2-1, with 11 bases lining up with TRBD2. The germline CDR1 and CDR2 sequences are GTSNPN and SVGIG (reference sequence). The J segment lost 8 bases and the V segment lost 2 bases, leaving 5 bases of the junction unmatched. This CDR3 is built from 14 residues. CDR3 region: CAWSQGLAVDEQFF. CDR3 nucleotides: TGTGCCTGGAGTCAGGGACTAGCGGTCGATGAGCAGTTCTTC.

The chain combines TRBV6-1 with TRBJ2-1, with 8 bases that match TRBD1. Germline values: CDR1 MNHNS, CDR2 SASEGT. Trimming at V came to 10 bases and at J to 5 bases, leaving 10 bases not matched to a gene. CDR3 length: 14 amino acids. CDR3 region: CAIKQGVVDNEQFF. The CDR3 DNA sequence: TGTGCCATCAAACAGGGGGTGGTCGACAATGAGCAGTTCTTC.

V usage is TRBV13 and J usage is TRBJ2-7; TRBD1 matches 9 bases. The V segment lost 5 bases and the J segment 4 bases; nucleotides outside the gene matches: 6. This CDR3 contains 14 residues. The germline V gene encodes CDR1 PRHDT and CDR2 FYEKMQ (reference sequence). The CDR3 region has the DNA TGTGCCAGCAGCCGAACAGGGGGCATTTACGAGCAGTACTTC. It yields the protein CASSRTGGIYEQYF.

This clone was seen a handful of times. The chain employs TRBV5-1 and TRBJ1-5; TRBD1 aligns across 7 bases. The germline V gene encodes CDR1 SGHRS and CDR2 YFSETQ. The CDR3 loop spans 16 amino acids. J lost 1 base, V lost 0 bases, and 4 bases had no gene match. The CDR3 DNA reads TGCGCCAGCAGCTTGGATCACAGGGGAAGCAATCAGCCCCAGCATTTT. It yields the protein CASSLDHRGSNQPQHF.

The chain couples TRBV9 to TRBJ2-1, with 8 bases that match TRBD1. The CDR3 spans 16 residues. Per the germline V gene, CDR1 is SGDLS and CDR2 is YYNGEE. J gave up 0 bases and V 3 bases, and 5 bases lay outside the gene matches. The CDR3 loop is CASSGKTGASYNEQFF. The CDR3 nucleotides read TGTGCCAGCAGCGGGAAGACAGGGGCCTCCTACAATGAGCAGTTCTTC.

V is TRBV27 and J is TRBJ1-4, with D possibly being TRBD1 (5 bases). CDR3 length: 15 amino acids. The germline V and J ends were trimmed by 1 base and 5 bases, with 11 bases remaining between them. Germline CDR1 is MNHEY and CDR2 is SMNVEV (reference sequence). This CDR3 is CASSLFPGGNEKLFF. The CDR3 region has the DNA TGTGCCAGCAGTTTATTTCCTGGGGGGAATGAAAAACTGTTTTTT.

V usage is TRBV5-1 and J usage is TRBJ2-7, with 8 bases matching TRBD1. V shed 5 bases and J 2 bases; nucleotides not matched to a gene: 6. Germline assignment: CDR1 SGHRS and CDR2 YFSETQ. This CDR3 comprises 14 residues. CDR3 loop: CASSAGQGPYEQYF. CDR3 nucleotide sequence: TGCGCCAGCAGTGCCGGACAGGGTCCCTACGAGCAGTACTTC.

The rearrangement joins TRBV30 to TRBJ2-7; tentative D call: TRBD2 (7 bases). This CDR3 has 14 residues. The ends were cut back, 2 bases at V and 5 bases at J, with 16 bases in the middle. CDR1 GTSNPN and CDR2 SVGIG come from the germline V gene (reference sequence). CDR3 in DNA: TGTGCCTGGAGTCTTCAAGGGGGGGCCCACGAGCAGTACTTC. Protein: CAWSLQGGAHEQYF.

The chain carries TRBV21-1 and TRBJ1-4. TRBV21-1 is a pseudogene. CDR3 length: 14 residues. The CDR3 region is CASSPRATNEKLFF. The CDR3 DNA reads as TGTGCCAGCAGCCCACGGGCAACTAATGAAAAACTGTTTTTT.

The chain uses TRBV30 and TRBJ1-2; possibly TRBD1 for D (6 bases). The germline V gene encodes CDR1 GTSNPN and CDR2 SVGIG (reference sequence). The CDR3 consists of 14 residues. Trimming took off 5 bases at V and 3 bases at J, with 16 bases between the two ends. In DNA, the CDR3 is TGTGCCTGGGGGCGGGGGCGGTCGGACTATGGCTACACCTTC. As protein: CAWGRGRSDYGYTF.

This chain joins TRBV30 and TRBJ2-7, with 9 bases fitting TRBD1. Germline V lookup: CDR1 GTSNPN, CDR2 SVGIG (reference sequence). Losses at the gene ends were 6 bases for V and 3 bases for J; bases not matched to a gene: 6. CDR3 size: 13 residues. CDR3 region: CACRQGGIYEQYF. DNA of the CDR3: TGTGCCTGTCGACAGGGGGGAATCTACGAGCAGTACTTC.

CDR3 in amino acids: CASGLVLGGDGELFF. Written as DNA, the CDR3 is TGTGCTAGTGGTTTGGTACTGGGGGGTGACGGGGAGCTGTTTTTT. The V and J genes are TRBV12-5 and TRBJ2-2; a weak D match, TRBD2 (6 bases). V lost 0 bases and J lost 7, with 12 bases in between. CDR1 is LGHNT, CDR2 FRNRAP, per germline. The CDR3 runs 15 residues.

This chain uses TRBV7-6 with TRBJ2-5; 12 positions match TRBD2. The CDR3 consists of 17 residues. The junction had 14 bases not matched to a gene; V was cut back by 7 bases and J by 5 bases. Germline loops: CDR1 SGHVS, CDR2 FNYEAQ. This chain's CDR3 is CASTTGLAGGLGETQYF. The CDR3 DNA is TGTGCCAGCACTACCGGCCTAGCGGGAGGGCTTGGGGAGACCCAGTACTTC.

This chain joins TRBV7-6 and TRBJ1-4; 9 nucleotides line up with TRBD1. The CDR3 runs 14 residues. V dropped 2 bases and J dropped 8; count of bases not matched to a gene: 3. The V gene's germline CDR1 is SGHVS and CDR2 FNYEAQ. DNA for the CDR3: TGTGCCAGCAGCTTAAGGACAGGGGACGAAAAACTGTTTTTT. It specifies CASSLRTGDEKLFF.

This chain links TRBV19 with TRBJ1-2; possibly TRBD1 for D (5 bases). The ends were cut back, 2 bases at V and 6 bases at J, with 19 bases in the middle. The CDR3 covers 16 residues. CDR1 and CDR2 from the germline V gene are LNHDA and SQIVND (reference sequence). The CDR3 region is CASSIQYGQGRDGYTF. As DNA, the CDR3 is TGTGCCAGTAGTATACAGTACGGTCAGGGCAGGGATGGCTACACCTTC.

The chain links TRBV30 to TRBJ2-1; D may be TRBD2 (6 bases). There are 18 residues in the CDR3. V lost 3 bases, J lost 6 bases, and 27 bases lay in between. Germline CDR1 reads GTSNPN; CDR2 reads SVGIG (reference sequence). The CDR3 DNA reads as TGTGCCTGGAGGGGGGTTTTTGGGCGGGACGTTTTGGGCAATGAGCAGTTCTTC. Its protein is CAWRGVFGRDVLGNEQFF. Variable domain in full (rest from reference TRBV30 and TRBJ2-1): SQTIHQWPATLVQPVGSPLSLECTVEGTSNPNLYWYRQAAGRGLQLLFYSVGIGQISSEVPQNLSASRPQDRQFILSSKKLLLSDSGFYLCAWRGVFGRDVLGNEQFFGPGTRLTVL.

This clone has more than one count but fewer than ten. The rearrangement joins TRBV2 to TRBJ1-4, with D hard to call. Germline assignment: CDR1 SNHLY and CDR2 FYNNEI. V was pared by 3 bases and J by 5 bases, with 16 bases between. This CDR3 contains 16 residues. CDR3 nucleotide sequence: TGTGCCAGCAGTGATCGTTCAATCGGGTCCAATGAAAAACTGTTTTTT. It encodes CASSDRSIGSNEKLFF. The full variable domain, its missing parts supplied by reference TRBV2 and TRBJ1-4, is EPEVTQTPSHQVTQMGQEVILRCVPISNHLYFYWYRQILGQKVEFLVSFYNNEISEKSEIFDDQFSVERPDGSNFTLKIRSTKLEDSAMYFCASSDRSIGSNEKLFFGSGTQLSVL.

The J gene is TRBJ1-3, the V gene TRBV25-1; D gene uncertain. The CDR3 is 15 residues long. The V end was cut by 1 base, the J end by 2 bases, with 9 bases between. Looked up from germline, CDR1 is MGHDK and CDR2 is SYGVNS. The CDR3 region is CASSELGGTGNTIYF. The CDR3 nucleotides read TGTGCCAGCAGTGAATTAGGAGGGACTGGAAACACCATATATTTT.

A single count supports this clone. The rearrangement uses TRBV5-8 and TRBJ2-7; D ambiguous. The CDR3 covers 14 residues. Germline V gene data show CDR1 as SGHTS and CDR2 as YDEGEE. The germline V and J ends were trimmed by 2 bases and 2 bases, with 11 bases remaining between them. As DNA, the CDR3 is TGTGCCAGCAGCTTAGACATTTCTCCCTACGAGCAGTACTTC. Encoded protein: CASSLDISPYEQYF.

This clone was detected only a few times. The V and J genes are TRBV4-2 and TRBJ1-6, with 9 bases matching TRBD1. V was clipped by 4 bases and J by 7 bases; unmatched bases: 8. The germline V gene encodes CDR1 LGHNA and CDR2 YNFKEQ. This CDR3 contains 16 residues. CDR3 sequence: CASSPTGQGRNSPLHF. The CDR3 nucleotides read TGTGCCAGCAGCCCCACCGGACAGGGGAGGAATTCACCCCTCCACTTT.

The chain employs TRBV13 and TRBJ2-1; 9 bases align to TRBD1. This CDR3 has 15 residues. V lost 7 bases and J lost 5; bases outside the gene matches: 9. CDR1 and CDR2 from the germline V gene are PRHDT and FYEKMQ (reference sequence). The CDR3 region has the DNA TGTGCCAGCAACCCCTGGGACAGGGACCACAATGAGCAGTTCTTC. As protein: CASNPWDRDHNEQFF. The full variable domain, rest sourced from reference TRBV13 and TRBJ2-1, is AAGVIQSPRHLIKEKRETATLKCYPIPRHDTVYWYQQGPGQDPQFLISFYEKMQSDKGSIPDRFSAQQFSDYHSELNMSSLELGDSALYFCASNPWDRDHNEQFFGPGTRLTVL.

Concerning this clone itself: The junction differs from germline at one of its ends, possibly a read error. The V call is TRBV6-1, the J call TRBJ2-6; TRBD1 is a possible D gene (5 bases). The CDR3 contains 15 residues. The germline CDR1 and CDR2 sequences are MNHNS and SASEGT. The CDR3 region has the DNA TGTGCCAGCAGTGAAGCCACCCCTGGGGCCAACGCCCTGACTTTC. Translating gives CASSEATPGANALTF.